This is a list of T cell receptor beta chains from one sample in a study of blood T cell repertoires in COVID-19. TCRdb's table, derived via immunoSEQ multiplex PCR, lists solely in-frame clones and lacks some. The sample shows under 450,000 clones, around 87% of them seen only once. What was sequenced was PBMCs or T cells enriched from blood (not recorded which). The source of these receptors is a man aged 25-40 years who had recovered from COVID-19. Both conserved end residues are part of each CDR3. D genes are given only for firm matches. Part of the rows lack a size; the others show once, few, many or a class for expanded clones.

>TRBJ1-2|TRBV6-5|TRBD1|few
TGTGCCAGCAGTTACCACGACAGGGGGCGCTATGGCTACACCTTC
CASSYHDRGRYGYTF
>TRBJ2-1|TRBV19|TRBD2|.
TGTGCCAGTACTCCCTTAGCGGGGGGCTACAATGAGCAGTTCTTC
CASTPLAGGYNEQFF
>TRBJ2-2|TRBV3-1/TRBV3-2|.|once
TGTGCCAGCAGCCAAGAGCGCACCGGGGAGCTGTTTTTT
CASSQERTGELFF
>TRBJ1-5|TRBV30|.|.
TGTGCCTGGAGTCGGGAGGGATATCAGCCCCAGCATTTT
CAWSREGYQPQHF
>TRBJ2-2|TRBV6-1|.|once
TGTGCCAGCATCGCTGGGAGGGGGTACACCGGGGAGCTGTTTTTT
CASIAGRGYTGELFF
>TRBJ1-2|TRBV4-3|.|.
TGCGCCAGCAGCCAAGAGTCTTCAGGGGTAGGGGGCTACACCTTC
CASSQESSGVGGYTF
>TRBJ1-2|TRBV7-8|.|.
TGTGCCAGCAGCTTAGATGGAGGTGGTGGCTACACCTTC
CASSLDGGGGYTF
>TRBJ2-3|TRBV7-7|TRBD1|.
TGTGCTAGCAGCTTAGGGGGCCCCACAGATACGCAGTATTTT
CASSLGGPTDTQYF
>TRBJ1-4|TRBV4-1|.|once
TGCGCCAGCAGCCAAAACACCCGCACTAATGAAAAACTGTTTTTT
CASSQNTRTNEKLFF
>TRBJ2-6|TRBV11-2|.|.
TGTGCCAGCAGCTTACAGGGGTCTGGGGCCAACGTCCTGACTTTC
CASSLQGSGANVLTF
>TRBJ2-7|TRBV5-1|TRBD1|once
TGCGCCAGCAGCTCCCCCTCGCAGGGGGCTTACGAGCAGTACTTC
CASSSPSQGAYEQYF
>TRBJ1-6|TRBV9|TRBD1|.
TGTGCCAGCAGCGCCGGGACAGGTAATTCACCCCTCCACTTT
CASSAGTGNSPLHF
>TRBJ1-3|TRBV3-1/TRBV3-2|TRBD1|once
TGTGCCAGCAGCCCACGGACAGGCCACTCTGGAAACACCATATATTTT
CASSPRTGHSGNTIYF
>TRBJ1-1|TRBV5-1|.|.
TGCGCCAGCAGCTTGGCGGGTATCCCCGCAGAAGCTTTCTTT
CASSLAGIPAEAFF
>TRBJ1-2|TRBV27|.|few
TGTGCCAGCAGTCCCCTCGGGAGCTATGGCTACACCTTC
CASSPLGSYGYTF
>TRBJ1-1|TRBV2|TRBD1|.
TGTGCCAGCAGTAGACAGGGTTACACTGAAGCTTTCTTT
CASSRQGYTEAFF
>TRBJ1-1|TRBV10-3|.|.
TGTGCCATCAGTGATGTTCCGTCTGAAGCTTTCTTT
CAISDVPSEAFF
>TRBJ2-2|TRBV6-2/TRBV6-3|.|.
TGTGCCAGCAGTCCCGGGTTCACCGGGGAGCTGTTTTTT
CASSPGFTGELFF
>TRBJ1-5|TRBV19|TRBD1|.
TGTGCCAGTAGCGTACAGGGGTCCCGCAATCAGCCCCAGCATTTT
CASSVQGSRNQPQHF
>TRBJ2-2|TRBV3-1/TRBV3-2|TRBD1|.
TGTGCCAGCAGCCACTGGGACAGGGCCGGGGAGCTGTTTTTT
CASSHWDRAGELFF
>TRBJ2-7|TRBV25-1|.|.
TGTGCCAGCAGTGATCTCGGGGTCTCCTACGAGCAGTACTTC
CASSDLGVSYEQYF
>TRBJ2-2|TRBV19|TRBD2|.
TGTGCCAGTAGTATTCTAGCGGGGAAGTCCGGCGGGGAGCTGTTTTTT
CASSILAGKSGGELFF
>TRBJ1-1|TRBV6-5|.|few
TGTGCCAGCAGGGGATACGGGGGGCATGTTGAAGCTTTCTTT
CASRGYGGHVEAFF
>TRBJ1-2|TRBV5-4|TRBD1|few
TGTGCCAGCAGCTTCCAGGGACAGGGCTATGGCTACACCTTC
CASSFQGQGYGYTF
>TRBJ1-2|TRBV6-5|.|.
TGTGCCAGCAGCCCCGCTGACCGGGTCTATGGCTACACCTTC
CASSPADRVYGYTF
>TRBJ1-1|TRBV19|TRBD1|.
TGTGCCAGTAGCGGGGACAGGGGGCGGCTCGACACTGAAGCTTTCTTT
CASSGDRGRLDTEAFF
>TRBJ1-6|TRBV6-4|.|.
TGTGCCAGCAGTGCAGGCTCCTATAATTCACCCCTCCACTTT
CASSAGSYNSPLHF
>TRBJ1-5|TRBV5-1|.|.
TGCGCCAGCAGCTTGGAAGGGAGAGGGCAGCCCCAGCATTTT
CASSLEGRGQPQHF
>TRBJ2-3|TRBV5-4|.|.
TGTGCCAGCAGCCCCCAAGGGAGAGGAGGCACAGATACGCAGTATTTT
CASSPQGRGGTDTQYF